Listed here is a single T cell receptor beta chain. Its antigen is undetermined. This record comes from a study of beta chain features in type 1 diabetes. Whole-study results and caveats: The naive, central memory and Treg TCRB repertoires looked more alike in patients than they did in healthy donors. Moderate but significant shortening of TCRB CDR3s was recorded in all four CD4+ subsets from Type 1 diabetes patients.

Since all of the isolated RNA was reverse transcribed, expressed TCRB transcripts were what got sequenced. Assay: immunoSEQ multiplex PCR; the TCRdb copy retains only in-frame clones and omits some. The data show 500,000 to 850,000 clones, around 15% seen once. The CDR3 has 14 amino acids. Between the trimmed V and J ends, which lost 5 bases and 6 bases, there was a span of 16 bases. The V gene's germline CDR1 is SGHTA and CDR2 FQGNSA. Material: naive CD4+ T cells from blood. The chain has TRBV7-2 and TRBJ2-5; possibly TRBD1 for D (6 bases). This clonotype was sampled from a man aged 18 to 29 with type 1 diabetes. CDR3 region: CASSRTVRTKTQYF. The CDR3 DNA reads as TGTGCCAGCAGCCGGACAGTTAGGACAAAGACCCAGTACTTC.